Sequencing of this TCR beta chain was carried out in a study of blood T cell repertoires in COVID-19. Assignment of participants to cohorts was predicated upon participant-reported clinical history. Some clones are missing from TCRdb's copy, which holds only in-frame ones; the method was immunoSEQ multiplex PCR. This table holds some 300,000 clones, nearly 90% found once. The specimen was PBMCs or T cells enriched from blood (not recorded which). The sequence was collected from a woman aged 30 to 39 who had recovered from COVID-19.

CDR3 residues: CASSPRLGTESTGELFF. The CDR3 DNA sequence: TGTGCCAGCAGCCCGCGACTAGGGACAGAGAGCACCGGGGAGCTGTTTTTT. The chain uses TRBV5-4 and TRBJ2-2; TRBD1 might be the D (7 bases). CDR3 length: 17 residues. The V gene lost 4 bases and the J gene lost 4 bases, with 20 bases spanning the gap. The germline gives CDR1 SGHNT, CDR2 YYREEE (reference sequence).